This record covers a single TCR beta chain. Antigen specificity is unknown. This sample is part of a study of T cells in localized non-small cell lung cancer. Study-level findings and limits: A median about 50 of the top 100 tumor clones appeared in adjacent lung. Multi-region tumor sequencing was not done, so intratumor heterogeneity could not be excluded.

The data were produced by immunoSEQ multiplex PCR, yet TCRdb's version contains in-frame clones alone and is incomplete. This table has roughly 20,000 clones, less than 90% appearing once. This CDR3 contains 17 residues. With V trimmed by 3 bases and J by 4 bases, 11 bases remained unmatched. Germline V gene sequence: CDR1 SGHTS, CDR2 YDEGEE. This chain joins TRBV5-8 and TRBJ1-4; 8 bases are shared with TRBD1. This receptor was taken from a male donor aged 60 or over with stage I lung adenocarcinoma. Material: peripheral blood, obtained before any cancer treatment. CDR3 sequence: CASSSPRKTGVNEKLFF. The DNA of the CDR3 is TGTGCCAGCAGCTCCCCGCGAAAGACAGGGGTTAATGAAAAACTGTTTTTT.